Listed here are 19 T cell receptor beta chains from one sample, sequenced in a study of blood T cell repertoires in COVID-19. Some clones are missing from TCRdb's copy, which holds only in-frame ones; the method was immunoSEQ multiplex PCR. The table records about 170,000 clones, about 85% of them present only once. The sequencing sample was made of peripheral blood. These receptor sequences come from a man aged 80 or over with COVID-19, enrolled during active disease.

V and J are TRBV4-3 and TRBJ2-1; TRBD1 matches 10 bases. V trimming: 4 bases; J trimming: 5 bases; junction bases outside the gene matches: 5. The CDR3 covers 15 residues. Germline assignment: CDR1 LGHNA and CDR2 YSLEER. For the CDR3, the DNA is TGCGCCAGCAGCCCAGGACAGGGGGGCGACAATGAGCAGTTCTTC. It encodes CASSPGQGGDNEQFF.

CDR3 loop: CASSSTGSETQYF. CDR3 DNA sequence: TGTGCCAGTTCCTCGACAGGGTCCGAGACCCAGTACTTC. J is TRBJ2-5 and V is TRBV27; 7 positions agree with TRBD1. The germline V gene encodes CDR1 MNHEY and CDR2 SMNVEV (reference sequence). This CDR3 region has 13 residues. Unmatched junction bases numbered 9, after V lost 9 bases and J lost 5 bases.

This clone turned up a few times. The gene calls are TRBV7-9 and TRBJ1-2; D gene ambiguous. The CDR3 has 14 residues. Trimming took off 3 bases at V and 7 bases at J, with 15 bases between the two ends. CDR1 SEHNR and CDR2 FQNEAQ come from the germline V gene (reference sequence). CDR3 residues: CASSFGEAVAGYTF. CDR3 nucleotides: TGTGCCAGCAGCTTCGGGGAGGCGGTTGCTGGCTACACCTTC.

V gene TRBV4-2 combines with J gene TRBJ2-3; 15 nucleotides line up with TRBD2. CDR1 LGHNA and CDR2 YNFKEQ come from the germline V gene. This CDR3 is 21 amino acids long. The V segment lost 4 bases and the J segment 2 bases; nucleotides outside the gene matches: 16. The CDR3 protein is CASSRQGLGLAGGPDTDTQYF. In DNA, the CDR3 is TGTGCCAGCAGCCGGCAAGGACTGGGACTAGCGGGGGGCCCCGACACAGATACGCAGTATTTT.

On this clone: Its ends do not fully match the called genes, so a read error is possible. CDR3 residues: CASSLAGGTGELFF. In DNA form, the CDR3 reads TGTGCCAGCAGTTTGGCAGGGGGGACCGGGGAGCTGTTTTTT. V and J are TRBV5-6 and TRBJ2-2; D perhaps matches TRBD1 (7 bases). Per germline, CDR1 SGHDT and CDR2 YYEEEE. CDR3 size: 14 residues.

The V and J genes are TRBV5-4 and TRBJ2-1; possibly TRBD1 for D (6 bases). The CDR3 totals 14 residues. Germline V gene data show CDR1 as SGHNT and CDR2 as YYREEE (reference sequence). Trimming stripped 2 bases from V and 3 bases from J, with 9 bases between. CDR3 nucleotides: TGTGCCAGCAGCTTTGCCAGGGGCTACAATGAGCAGTTCTTC. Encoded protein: CASSFARGYNEQFF.

The CDR3 DNA reads TGTGCCAGCGTGGAGGACAGAAACTATGGCTACACCTTC. It is translated as CASVEDRNYGYTF. V and J are TRBV28 and TRBJ1-2; tentative D call: TRBD1 (6 bases). Germline CDR1 MDHEN, CDR2 SYDVKM. Trimming stripped 8 bases from V and 2 bases from J, with 12 bases between. This CDR3 spans 13 amino acids.

In DNA, the CDR3 is TGTGCCAGCAGCTCGACCATGGACAGGGCGGAGACCCAGTACTTC. Encoded protein: CASSSTMDRAETQYF. The rearrangement links TRBV6-2 or TRBV6-3 to TRBJ2-5; 8 bases fit TRBD1. CDR3 length: 15 amino acids. The V segment lost 6 bases and the J segment 5 bases; nucleotides outside the gene matches: 11. From germline, CDR1 is MNHEY and CDR2 SVGEGT.

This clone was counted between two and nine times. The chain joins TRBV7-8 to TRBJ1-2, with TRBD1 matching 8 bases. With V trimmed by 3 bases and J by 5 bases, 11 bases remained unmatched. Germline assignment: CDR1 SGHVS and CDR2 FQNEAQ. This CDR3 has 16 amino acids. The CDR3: CASSLGGTGGRYGYTF. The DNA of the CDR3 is TGTGCCAGCAGCTTGGGGGGGACAGGCGGAAGGTATGGCTACACCTTC.

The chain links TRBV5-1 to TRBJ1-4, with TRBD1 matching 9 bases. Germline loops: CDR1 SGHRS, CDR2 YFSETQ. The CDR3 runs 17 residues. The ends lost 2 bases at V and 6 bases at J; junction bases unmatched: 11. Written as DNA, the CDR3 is TGCGCCAGCAGCTTTCGAACAGGGGGCGTCTTGGATGAAAAACTGTTTTTT. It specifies CASSFRTGGVLDEKLFF.

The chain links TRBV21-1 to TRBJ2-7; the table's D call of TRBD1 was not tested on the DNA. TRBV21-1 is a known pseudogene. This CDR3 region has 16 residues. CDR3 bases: TGTGCCAGCAGCAAAGTAAGCAGGGTCAAGGGCTACGAGCAGTACTTC. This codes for CASSKVSRVKGYEQYF.

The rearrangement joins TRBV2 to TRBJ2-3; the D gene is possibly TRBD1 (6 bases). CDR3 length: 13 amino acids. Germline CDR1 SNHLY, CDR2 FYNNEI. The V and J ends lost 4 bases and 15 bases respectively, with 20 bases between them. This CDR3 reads CASSVGADRLPYF. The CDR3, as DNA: TGTGCCAGCAGTGTGGGGGCCGACCGGCTCCCCTATTTT.

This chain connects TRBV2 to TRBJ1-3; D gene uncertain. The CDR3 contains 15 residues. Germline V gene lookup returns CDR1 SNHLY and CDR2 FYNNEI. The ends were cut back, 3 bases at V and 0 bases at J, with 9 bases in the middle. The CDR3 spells CASSDGLLSGNTIYF. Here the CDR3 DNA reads TGTGCCAGCAGTGACGGGTTGCTCTCTGGAAACACCATATATTTT.

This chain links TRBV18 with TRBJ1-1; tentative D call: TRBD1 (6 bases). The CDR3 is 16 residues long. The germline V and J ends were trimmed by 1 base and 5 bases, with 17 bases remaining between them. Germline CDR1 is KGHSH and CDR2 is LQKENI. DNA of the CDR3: TGTGCCAGCTCACCACAATCCGACAGGTCTAGGACTGAAGCTTTCTTT. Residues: CASSPQSDRSRTEAFF. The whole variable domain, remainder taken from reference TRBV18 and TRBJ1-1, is NAGVMQNPRHLVRRRGQEARLRCSPMKGHSHVYWYRQLPEEGLKFMVYLQKENIIDESGMPKERFSAEFPKEGPSILRIQQVVRGDSAAYFCASSPQSDRSRTEAFFGQGTRLTVV.

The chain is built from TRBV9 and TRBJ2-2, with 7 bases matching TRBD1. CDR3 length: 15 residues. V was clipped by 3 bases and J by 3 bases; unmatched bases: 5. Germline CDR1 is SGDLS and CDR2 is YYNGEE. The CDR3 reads CASSASGQHTGELFF. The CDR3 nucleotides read TGTGCCAGCAGCGCATCGGGACAGCACACCGGGGAGCTGTTTTTT.

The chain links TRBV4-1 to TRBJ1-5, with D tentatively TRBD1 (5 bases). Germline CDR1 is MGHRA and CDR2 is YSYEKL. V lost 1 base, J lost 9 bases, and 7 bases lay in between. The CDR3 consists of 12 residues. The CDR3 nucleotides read TGCGCCAGCAGCCAAGTCGGGGGGCCCCAGCATTTT. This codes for CASSQVGGPQHF.

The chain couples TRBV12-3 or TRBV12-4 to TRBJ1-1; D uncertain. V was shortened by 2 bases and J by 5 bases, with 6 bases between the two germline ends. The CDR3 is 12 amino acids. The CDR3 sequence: CASSLQWTEAFF. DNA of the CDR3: TGTGCCAGCAGTTTACAGTGGACTGAAGCTTTCTTT.

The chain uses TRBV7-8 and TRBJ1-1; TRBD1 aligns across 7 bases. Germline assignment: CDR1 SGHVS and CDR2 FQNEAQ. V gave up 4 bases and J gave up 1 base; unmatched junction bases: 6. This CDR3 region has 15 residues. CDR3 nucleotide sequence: TGTGCCAGCAGCTCCCAGGGGGATCGGAACACTGAAGCTTTCTTT. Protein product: CASSSQGDRNTEAFF.

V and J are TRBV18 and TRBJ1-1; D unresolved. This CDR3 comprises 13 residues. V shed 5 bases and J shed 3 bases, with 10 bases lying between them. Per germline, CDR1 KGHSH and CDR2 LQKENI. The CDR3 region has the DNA TGTGCCAGCTCAACAATACGGGACACTGAAGCTTTCTTT. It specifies CASSTIRDTEAFF.